The 5 T cell receptor beta chains listed next were all sequenced from one sample in a study of vaccination and CD4 T cells after COVID-19. Sample treatment: 10-day PBMC culture with coronavirus spike peptide pools or control peptides (ViraFEST assay). No antigen has been assigned to these receptors. Once obtained from cultured CD4+ T cells, the DNA was sequenced using the Oncomine TCR Beta short-read assay. Via MiXCR, TCRdb re-called the PCR reads, giving one row per CDR3 protein. The sample records about 20,000 distinct CDR3 sequences, around half being singletons. Sequenced: CD4+ T cells from blood, cultured in vitro. These receptor sequences come from a human donor who had recovered from COVID-19.

On this clonotype: One junction end does not reproduce the germline sequence, and a read error may be involved. This rearrangement joins TRBV27 to TRBJ1-2, with a tentative D call TRBD1 (6 bases). The CDR3 spans 13 residues. Germline V gives CDR1 MNHEY, CDR2 SMNVEV (reference sequence). CDR3 residues: CASSFNRGVGSTF. As DNA, the CDR3 is TGTGCCAGCAGTTTCAATAGGGGGGTGGGCTCCACCTTC.

The chain combines TRBV18 with TRBJ2-1; 16 bases map to TRBD2. CDR1 KGHSH and CDR2 LQKENI come from the germline V gene. The V gene end was trimmed by 3 bases and the J gene end by 13 bases; junction bases not matched to a gene: 6. The CDR3 is made up of 15 amino acids. CDR3 in DNA: TGTGCCAGCTCACCGGGGACTAGCGGGAGGGCCCAACAGTTCTTC. Its translation is CASSPGTSGRAQQFF. Supplemented by reference TRBV18 and TRBJ2-1, the full variable domain reads NAGVMQNPRHLVRRRGQEARLRCSPMKGHSHVYWYRQLPEEGLKFMVYLQKENIIDESGMPKERFSAEFPKEGPSILRIQQVVRGDSAAYFCASSPGTSGRAQQFFGPGTRLTVL.

The J gene is TRBJ1-2, the V gene TRBV3-1; 9 nucleotides agree with TRBD1. The V gene's germline CDR1 is LGHDT and CDR2 YNNKEL (reference sequence). The J segment lost 4 bases and the V segment lost 1 base, leaving 7 bases of the junction unmatched. CDR3 length equals 16 residues. This CDR3 reads CASSQVPTGGGYGYTF. The CDR3 DNA reads as TGTGCCAGCAGCCAAGTCCCGACAGGGGGAGGCTATGGCTACACCTTC.

This sequence joins TRBV27 and TRBJ2-3, with D uncertain. V dropped 3 bases and J dropped 0 bases, with 10 bases sitting between them. The germline V gene encodes CDR1 MNHEY and CDR2 SMNVEV (reference sequence). The CDR3 has 15 residues. The CDR3 spells CASSFTFGSTDTQYF. CDR3 DNA sequence: TGTGCCAGCAGTTTCACTTTCGGAAGCACAGATACGCAGTATTTT.

The chain carries TRBV20-1 and TRBJ2-6; TRBD1 aligns across 10 bases. After removal of 6 bases from V and 4 bases from J, the junction contained 3 bases not matched to a gene. Germline assignment: CDR1 DFQATT and CDR2 SNEGSKA (reference sequence). The CDR3 runs to 14 residues. Here the CDR3 reads CSAGQGSGANVLTF. CDR3 coding DNA: TGCAGTGCGGGACAGGGGTCAGGGGCCAACGTCCTGACTTTC.